This TCR beta chain comes out of a study of graft-versus-host responses after intestinal transplantation. Germline V gene lookup returns CDR1 MNHEY and CDR2 SVGAGI. The CDR3 extends over 14 amino acids. V was pared by 2 bases and J by 4 bases, with 11 bases between. Worth noting for this clone: Antigen unknown.

Using immunoSEQ multiplex PCR, the repertoire was profiled, and TCRdb retains in-frame clones only, with some absent. The sample has about 120,000 clones, 90% seen once. The chain combines TRBV6-5 with TRBJ1-2, with D possibly matching TRBD1 (5 bases). The TCR originated in a human donor who received an intestinal transplant. The sequenced sample was unstimulated CD4+ T cells sorted from spleen or lymph node cells, obtained before intestinal transplant. The DNA for the CDR3 is TGTGCCAGCAGTTACGGAGCAGGGTCCTATGGCTACACCTTC. This encodes CASSYGAGSYGYTF.